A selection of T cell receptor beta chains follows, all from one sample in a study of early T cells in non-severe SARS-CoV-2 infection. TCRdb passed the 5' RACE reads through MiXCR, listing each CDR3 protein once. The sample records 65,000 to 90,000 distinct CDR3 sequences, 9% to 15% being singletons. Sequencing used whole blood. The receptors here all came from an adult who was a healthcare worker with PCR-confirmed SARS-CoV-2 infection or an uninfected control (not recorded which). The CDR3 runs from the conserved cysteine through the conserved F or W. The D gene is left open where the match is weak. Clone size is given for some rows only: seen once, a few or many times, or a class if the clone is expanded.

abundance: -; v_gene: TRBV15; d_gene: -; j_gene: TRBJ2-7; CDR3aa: CATSRHPRGSGTYEQYF; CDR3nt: TGTGCCACCAGCAGACACCCGAGGGGGAGTGGCACCTACGAGCAGTACTTC
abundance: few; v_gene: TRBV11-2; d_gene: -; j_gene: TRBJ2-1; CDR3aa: CASSLAEEGELGSEQFF; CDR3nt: TGTGCCAGCAGCTTAGCCGAAGAAGGGGAGCTGGGAAGTGAGCAGTTCTTC
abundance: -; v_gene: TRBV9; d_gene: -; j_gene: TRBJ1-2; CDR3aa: CASSPDLVNYGYTF; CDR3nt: TGTGCCAGCAGCCCTGACCTAGTAAACTATGGCTACACCTTC
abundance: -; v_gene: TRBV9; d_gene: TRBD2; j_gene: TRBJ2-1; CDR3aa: CASSVGTSRYNEQFF; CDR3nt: TGTGCCAGCAGCGTAGGGACTAGCAGGTACAATGAGCAGTTCTTC
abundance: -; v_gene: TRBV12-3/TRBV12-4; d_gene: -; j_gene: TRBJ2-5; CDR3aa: CASSYQDGETQYF; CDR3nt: TGTGCCAGCAGTTATCAGGACGGGGAGACCCAGTACTTC
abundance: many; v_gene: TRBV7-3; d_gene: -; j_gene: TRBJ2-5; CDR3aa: CASSLTPLETQYF; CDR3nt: TGTGCCAGCAGCTTAACCCCTCTAGAGACCCAGTACTTC
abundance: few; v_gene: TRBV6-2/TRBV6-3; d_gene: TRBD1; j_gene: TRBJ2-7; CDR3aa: CASNQTGGNEQYF; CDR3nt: TGTGCCAGCAACCAGACAGGGGGCAACGAGCAGTACTTC
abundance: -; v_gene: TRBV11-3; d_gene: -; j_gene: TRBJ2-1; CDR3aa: CASSGGTTSSYNEQFF; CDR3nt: TGTGCCAGCAGCGGCGGGACAACGAGCTCCTACAATGAGCAGTTCTTC
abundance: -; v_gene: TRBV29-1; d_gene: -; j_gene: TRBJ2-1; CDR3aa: CSVEPLGLNNEQFF; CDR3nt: TGCAGCGTTGAACCGTTGGGACTCAACAATGAGCAGTTCTTC
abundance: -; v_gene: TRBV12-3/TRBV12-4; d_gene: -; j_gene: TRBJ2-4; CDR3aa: CASSPGQSIRYF; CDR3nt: TGTGCCAGCAGTCCCGGACAGAGTATTCGGTACTTC
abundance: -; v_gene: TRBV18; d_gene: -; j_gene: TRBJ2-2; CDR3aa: CASSLTRANTGELFF; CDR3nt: TGTGCCAGCTCACTGACCAGGGCGAACACCGGGGAGCTGTTTTTT
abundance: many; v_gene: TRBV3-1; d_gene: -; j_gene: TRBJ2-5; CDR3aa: CASSWAGSEETQYF; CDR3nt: TGTGCCAGCAGCTGGGCCGGTAGCGAAGAGACCCAGTACTTC
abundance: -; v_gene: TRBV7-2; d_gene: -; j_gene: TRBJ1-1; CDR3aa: CASSAQGGTEAFF; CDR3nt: TGTGCCAGCAGCGCACAGGGTGGCACTGAAGCTTTCTTT
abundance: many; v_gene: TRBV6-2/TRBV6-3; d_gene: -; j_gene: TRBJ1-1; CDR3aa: CASSYYQGGTEAFF; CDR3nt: TGTGCCAGCAGTTACTATCAGGGCGGCACTGAAGCTTTCTTT
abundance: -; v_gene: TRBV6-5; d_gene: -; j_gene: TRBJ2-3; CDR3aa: CASSYSSGDTDTQYF; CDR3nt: TGTGCCAGCAGTTACTCTAGCGGTGACACAGATACGCAGTATTTT
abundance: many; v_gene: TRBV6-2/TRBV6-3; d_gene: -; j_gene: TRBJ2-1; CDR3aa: CASSIANEQFF; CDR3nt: TGTGCCAGCAGTATCGCCAATGAGCAGTTCTTC
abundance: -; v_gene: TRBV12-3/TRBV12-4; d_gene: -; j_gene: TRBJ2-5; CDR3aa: CASSLVVGETQYF; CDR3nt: TGTGCCAGCAGTTTAGTGGTTGGCGAGACCCAGTACTTC
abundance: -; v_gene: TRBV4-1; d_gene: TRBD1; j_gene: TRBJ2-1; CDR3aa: CASSHNRGAIDEQFF; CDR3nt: TGCGCCAGCAGCCATAACAGGGGGGCTATAGATGAGCAGTTCTTC
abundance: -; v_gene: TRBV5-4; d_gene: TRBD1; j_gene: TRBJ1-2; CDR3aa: CASSTGGWNYGYTF; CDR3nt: TGTGCCAGCAGCACAGGGGGCTGGAACTATGGCTACACCTTC
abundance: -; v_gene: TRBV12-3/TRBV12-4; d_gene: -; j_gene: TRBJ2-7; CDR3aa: CASSLGRLGKYEQYF; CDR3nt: TGTGCCAGCAGTTTAGGGCGACTGGGAAAGTACGAGCAGTACTTC
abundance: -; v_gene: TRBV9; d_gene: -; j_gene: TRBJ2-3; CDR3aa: CASSAGLTSTDTQYF; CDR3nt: TGTGCCAGCAGCGCAGGACTTACTAGCACAGATACGCAGTATTTT
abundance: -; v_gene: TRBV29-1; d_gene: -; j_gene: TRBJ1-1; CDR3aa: CSGGARMNTEAFF; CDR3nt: TGCAGCGGGGGGGCCCGGATGAACACTGAAGCTTTCTTT
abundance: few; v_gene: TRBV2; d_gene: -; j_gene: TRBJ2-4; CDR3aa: CASRSLAKNIQYF; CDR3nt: TGTGCCAGCAGAAGTCTAGCCAAAAACATTCAGTACTTC
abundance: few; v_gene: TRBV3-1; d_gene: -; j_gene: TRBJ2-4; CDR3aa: CASSALFSSFAKNIQYF; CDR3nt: TGTGCCAGCAGCGCACTATTTTCCTCCTTCGCCAAAAACATTCAGTACTTC
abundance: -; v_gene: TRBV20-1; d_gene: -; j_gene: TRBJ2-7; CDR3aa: CSASDRFLSYEQYF; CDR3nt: TGCAGTGCTAGCGACAGGTTCTTGTCCTACGAGCAGTACTTC
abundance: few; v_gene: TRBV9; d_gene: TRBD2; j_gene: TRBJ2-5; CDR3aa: CASSVGLAGEETQYF; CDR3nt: TGTGCCAGCAGCGTAGGACTAGCGGGAGAAGAGACCCAGTACTTC
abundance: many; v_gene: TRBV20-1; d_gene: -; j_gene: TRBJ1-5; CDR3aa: CSARGSRGGSYSNQPQHF; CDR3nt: TGCAGTGCTAGAGGTTCGCGGGGGGGAAGCTATAGCAATCAGCCCCAGCATTTT
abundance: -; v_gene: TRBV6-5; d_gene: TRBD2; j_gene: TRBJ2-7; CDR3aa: CASSYFRREDEYF; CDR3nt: TGTGCCAGCAGTTACTTCCGGCGGGAGGACGAGTACTTC
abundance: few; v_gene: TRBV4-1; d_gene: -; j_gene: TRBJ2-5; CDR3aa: CASSQDPAGSEETQYF; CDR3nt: TGCGCCAGCAGCCAAGATCCGGCAGGGTCGGAAGAGACCCAGTACTTC
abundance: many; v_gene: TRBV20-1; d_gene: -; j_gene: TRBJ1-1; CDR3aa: CSARPGHQRTEAFF; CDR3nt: TGCAGTGCTAGACCGGGACACCAGAGAACTGAAGCTTTCTTT
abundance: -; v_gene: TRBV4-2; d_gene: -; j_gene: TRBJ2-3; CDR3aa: CASSQDSGWRLTDTQYF; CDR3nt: TGTGCCAGCAGCCAAGATTCAGGATGGCGGCTCACAGATACGCAGTATTTT